This TCR beta chain emerged from a study of T cell responses to AZD1222 COVID-19 vaccine. Study conclusions and caveats: The donors showed a predominance of white British ancestry and of females, with possible underestimation of clonal diversity. Spike-spanning, vaccine-associated CD4 TCRs were dominant at 160-218 and 743-854. As reported, nearly half of all spike-specific TCRs target variant regions that are unmutated.

V dropped 5 bases and J dropped 0 bases, with 19 bases sitting between them. Germline V CDR1 and CDR2: SGHRS, YFSETQ. The CDR3 runs to 17 residues. Produced via immunoSEQ multiplex PCR; TCRdb's table is partial and in-frame only. Of 90,000 to 110,000 clones in the sample, more than 70% were seen once. In regard to this clone: The antigen remains unidentified.

This receptor was taken from an adult who received the AZD1222 COVID-19 vaccine. The sample in question was peripheral blood, obtained 28 days after the second AZD1222 dose. V gene TRBV5-1 combines with J gene TRBJ2-3; the D call may be TRBD1 or TRBD2 (5 bases each). CDR3 sequence (DNA): TGCGCCAGCAGTGGGGGACGAACGTTAACTAGCACAGATACGCAGTATTTT. It is translated as CASSGGRTLTSTDTQYF.